The clone carrying this TCR beta chain was picked up a small number of times. The sample's time point: patch test 1, 2 weeks after DPC sensitization. Treatment of the sample: therapeutic diphenylcyclopropenone sensitization with weekly scalp DPC. TCRdb fed the RACE reads into MiXCR, producing one record per CDR3 protein. The sample holds 70,000 to 75,000 distinct CDR3 sequences, approximately 35% seen once. These data come from a study of human T cells and chemical hapten exposure. The V and J ends lost 2 bases and 2 bases respectively, with 8 bases between them. Germline V gene sequence: CDR1 SGHVS, CDR2 FNYEAQ. CDR3 length: 14 residues.

The V call is TRBV7-6, the J call TRBJ2-3; D remains unclear. This TCR came from a middle-aged man with alopecia areata. Some clones in this sample may be carry-over from other donors' samples. The material sequenced was whole blood, taken in connection with sensitization to the hapten diphenylcyclopropenone (DPC). In DNA, the CDR3 is TGTGCCAGCAGCTTATCGTTGGCCACAGATACGCAGTATTTT. Translated: CASSLSLATDTQYF.